The 18 T cell receptor beta chains below come from one sample, sequenced in a study of beta chain features in type 1 diabetes (dated by TCRdb to 2017 to 2018). The method behind the library was the immunoSEQ multiplex PCR assay. The entire isolated RNA was reverse transcribed using the High Capacity cDNA Reverse Transcription Kit, and thus expressed TCRB transcripts were sequenced. TCRdb limited this immuneACCESS table to in-frame rearrangements with V and J called. A share of clones is missing; checked studies link under half to unresolved V genes, and the rest is unexplained. A total of about 900,000 clones appear in this sample, roughly 17% of them only once. The ten largest make up 0.023% of the sample. Sequencing was carried out using naive CD4+ T cells from blood. Per the publication, the cell subset or site label means: true naive CD4+ T cells. Receptors were obtained from a woman under 30 in good health.

In its sample, this clone was seen a few times. The genes are TRBV7-9 and TRBJ1-2; D uncertain. Trimming shortened V by 5 bases and J by 3 bases, and 7 bases separated the two germline ends. This CDR3 comprises 12 residues. Germline V gene lookup returns CDR1 SEHNR and CDR2 FQNEAQ (reference sequence). CDR3 amino acids: CASSPTHYGYTF. In DNA form, the CDR3 reads TGTGCCAGCAGCCCTACCCACTATGGCTACACCTTC.

This clone was seen only a few times. This sequence joins TRBV11-3 and TRBJ2-1; a weak D match, TRBD1 (5 bases). Germline CDR1 is SGHNT and CDR2 is YENEEA. V shed 2 bases and J shed 4 bases, with 15 bases lying between them. The CDR3 contains 16 residues. The CDR3 sequence: CASSLRGFGVYNEQFF. CDR3 DNA sequence: TGTGCCAGCAGCTTAAGGGGTTTCGGCGTGTACAATGAGCAGTTCTTC.

The rearrangement joins TRBV19 to TRBJ2-7, with TRBD2 identical over 10 bases. This CDR3 has 15 residues. V gave up 6 bases and J gave up 7 bases; unmatched junction bases: 12. The V gene's germline CDR1 is LNHDA and CDR2 SQIVND (reference sequence). The CDR3 protein is CASSLLWGLASEQYF. The CDR3 nucleotides are TGTGCCAGTAGCCTCCTTTGGGGACTAGCGAGTGAGCAGTACTTC.

Only a few counts were recorded for this clone. This chain uses TRBV11-2 with TRBJ2-6; D is perhaps TRBD2 (5 bases). The germline V gene encodes CDR1 SGHAT and CDR2 FQNNGV. CDR3 length: 14 amino acids. Trimming cost V 6 bases and J 2 bases, with 8 bases left between them. CDR3 nucleotides: TGTGCCAGCAGTTGGAGGACTGGGGCCAACGTCCTGACTTTC. Translated, it gives CASSWRTGANVLTF.

A few counts support this clone. The rearrangement links TRBV9 to TRBJ2-1; no reliable D call. CDR3 length: 15 residues. Germline CDR1 and CDR2: SGDLS and YYNGEE. V lost 4 bases to trimming and J lost 6 bases, with 17 bases between them. The CDR3 is CASSRDRALLNEQFF. The CDR3 bases are TGTGCCAGCAGCAGAGACCGGGCCTTACTCAATGAGCAGTTCTTC.

The rearrangement joins TRBV5-1 to TRBJ2-6; D remains unclear. V lost 0 bases and J 4 bases, leaving 20 bases between the germline ends. This CDR3 comprises 19 residues. Germline CDR1 reads SGHRS; CDR2 reads YFSETQ. CDR3 nucleotide sequence: TGCGCCAGCAGCTTGGCTTCCGGAACCCCCTTCTCCGGGGCCAACGTCCTGACTTTC. Translation: CASSLASGTPFSGANVLTF.

This clone appeared a single time. V and J are TRBV9 and TRBJ2-5, with 7 nucleotides matching TRBD2. The CDR3 has 16 residues. The junction had 14 bases not matched to a gene; V was cut back by 4 bases and J by 5 bases. CDR1 and CDR2 from the germline V gene are SGDLS and YYNGEE. The CDR3 loop reads CASSPGRTSWVETQYF. Here the CDR3 DNA reads TGTGCCAGCAGCCCCGGGCGGACTAGTTGGGTTGAGACCCAGTACTTC. Combining the CDR3 with reference TRBV9 and TRBJ2-5 gives the whole variable domain DSGVTQTPKHLITATGQRVTLRCSPRSGDLSVYWYQQSLDQGLQFLIQYYNGEERAKGNILERFSAQQFPDLHSELNLSSLELGDSALYFCASSPGRTSWVETQYFGPGTRLLVL.

The genes are TRBV6-1 and TRBJ2-2; tentative D call: TRBD2 (5 bases). CDR1 is MNHNS, CDR2 SASEGT, per germline. Trimming shortened V by 5 bases and J by 1 base, and 11 bases separated the two germline ends. The CDR3 spans 15 residues. CDR3 DNA sequence: TGTGCCAGCAGTCTACTAGAGAGGAACACCGGGGAGCTGTTTTTT. Translation: CASSLLERNTGELFF.

A note on this clone: Other DNA sequences in the same sample also yield this CDR3. The chain links TRBV6-6 to TRBJ2-1; D call uncertain. The germline V gene has CDR1 MNHNY and CDR2 SVGAGI (reference sequence). V was pared by 0 bases and J by 6 bases, with 3 bases between. This CDR3 comprises 12 residues. The CDR3 reads CASSYSGNEQFF. The CDR3 region has the DNA TGTGCCAGCAGTTACTCGGGCAATGAGCAGTTCTTC.

This clone has just a few counts. V usage is TRBV7-2 and J usage is TRBJ2-3; TRBD2 matches at 10 bases. CDR1 is SGHTA, CDR2 FQGNSA, per germline. This CDR3 has 18 residues. The ends lost 4 bases at V and 4 bases at J; junction bases unmatched: 14. The CDR3 coding sequence is TGTGCCAGCAGCTCCCAGGGTGGAGCGGGAGGGCGGGCAGATACGCAGTATTTT. The encoded protein is CASSSQGGAGGRADTQYF.

V usage is TRBV5-4 and J usage is TRBJ2-3; D is uncertain. Germline CDR1 SGHNT, CDR2 YYREEE (reference sequence). The CDR3 extends over 13 amino acids. V lost 1 base and J 7 bases, leaving 10 bases between the germline ends. The CDR3 reads CASSLPSMNTQYF. In DNA, the CDR3 is TGTGCCAGCAGCTTGCCCTCCATGAATACGCAGTATTTT. The full variable domain, in which reference TRBV5-4 and TRBJ2-3 provide the parts outside the CDR3, is ETGVTQSPTHLIKTRGQQVTLRCSSQSGHNTVSWYQQALGQGPQFIFQYYREEENGRGNFPPRFSGLQFPNYSSELNVNALELDDSALYLCASSLPSMNTQYFGPGTRLTVL.

V is TRBV5-4 and J is TRBJ2-1; 7 bases line up with TRBD2. Germline trimming cut 4 bases from V and 0 bases from J; bases unmatched to any gene: 7. Germline-derived CDR1 and CDR2 are SGHNT and YYREEE (reference sequence). CDR3 length: 16 amino acids. CDR3 bases: TGTGCCAGCAGCCCAGCGGGGACGAGCTCCTACAATGAGCAGTTCTTC. Its translation: CASSPAGTSSYNEQFF.

This clone was detected a few times. CDR3: CASSYPRGANTGELFF. The CDR3 coding sequence is TGTGCCAGCAGCTACCCGCGGGGCGCGAACACCGGGGAGCTGTTTTTT. The J gene is TRBJ2-2, the V gene TRBV5-4; a weak D match, TRBD2 (6 bases). CDR3 length: 16 amino acids. V lost 3 bases, J lost 0 bases, and 12 bases lay in between. Germline V lookup: CDR1 SGHNT, CDR2 YYREEE (reference sequence).

This clone was counted only a few times. V and J are TRBV9 and TRBJ1-3; D unclear. Germline values: CDR1 SGDLS, CDR2 YYNGEE. The V end lost 0 bases, the J end lost 8 bases, and 9 bases lay between the germline ends. The CDR3 spans 13 residues. The CDR3: CASSVDLADTIYF. The CDR3 DNA sequence: TGTGCCAGCAGCGTAGATCTGGCGGACACCATATATTTT.

This sequence joins TRBV5-1 and TRBJ2-5; 14 bases align to TRBD2. This CDR3 spans 17 amino acids. Trimming took 4 bases from V and 5 from J; bases not matched to a gene: 10. Per germline, CDR1 SGHRS and CDR2 YFSETQ. The CDR3 sequence: CASSAAGTSGRGETQYF. The CDR3 nucleotides read TGCGCCAGCAGCGCGGCTGGGACTAGCGGGAGAGGGGAGACCCAGTACTTC.

The gene calls are TRBV4-3 and TRBJ1-1, with D possibly being TRBD1 (5 bases). The CDR3 extends over 11 amino acids. Germline V CDR1 and CDR2: LGHNA, YSLEER. V was pared by 3 bases and J by 11 bases, with 10 bases between. The CDR3 DNA is TGCGCCAGCAGCCAGGGACGGTCGGCTTTCTTT. It yields the protein CASSQGRSAFF.

The rearrangement joins TRBV13 to TRBJ1-2; D not resolved. The V end was cut by 8 bases, the J end by 5 bases, with 12 bases between. The germline gives CDR1 PRHDT, CDR2 FYEKMQ (reference sequence). The CDR3 is 12 amino acids. The CDR3 nucleotides read TGTGCCAGCTCTCGAATGGAATATGGCTACACCTTC. It specifies CASSRMEYGYTF.

This clone occurred a few times. This chain connects TRBV28 to TRBJ2-5, with D perhaps TRBD1 (6 bases). Trimming shortened V by 2 bases and J by 3 bases, and 19 bases separated the two germline ends. Germline V gene data show CDR1 as MDHEN and CDR2 as SYDVKM. This CDR3 has 17 residues. The DNA of the CDR3 is TGTGCCAGCAGTTTAAGCCCCGGCAGGGGAGATGAAGAGACCCAGTACTTC. Translated, it gives CASSLSPGRGDEETQYF. Filled out from reference TRBV28 and TRBJ2-5, the complete variable domain reads DVKVTQSSRYLVKRTGEKVFLECVQDMDHENMFWYRQDPGLGLRLIYFSYDVKMKEKGDIPEGYSVSREKKERFSLILESASTNQTSMYLCASSLSPGRGDEETQYFGPGTRLLVL.